This entry lists 18 T cell receptor beta chains sequenced from one sample in a study of blood T cell repertoires in COVID-19. Using immunoSEQ multiplex PCR, the repertoire was profiled, and TCRdb retains in-frame clones only, with some absent. The sample holds fewer than 250,000 clones, 70% to 85% seen once. Sequencing used peripheral blood. These receptors all come from a woman aged 45 to 65 with acute or convalescent COVID-19.

The CDR3 is CASSLLMAEEQYF. Here the CDR3 DNA reads TGTGCCAGCAGTTTACTAATGGCGGAGGAGCAGTACTTC. The chain uses TRBV6-2 or TRBV6-3 and TRBJ2-7; D gene ambiguous. This CDR3 has 13 residues. From germline, CDR1 is MNHEY and CDR2 SVGEGT. The V end lost 4 bases, the J end lost 7 bases, and 14 bases lay between the germline ends.

V gene TRBV6-1 combines with J gene TRBJ1-6, with D possibly matching TRBD1 (5 bases). This CDR3 spans 16 amino acids. Germline CDR1 and CDR2: MNHNS and SASEGT. V was clipped by 3 bases and J by 7 bases, with 16 bases between them. Here the CDR3 DNA reads TGTGCCAGCAGTGACCCTCGGGGGTCTTTAAATTCACCCCTCCACTTT. The encoded protein is CASSDPRGSLNSPLHF.

In its sample, this clone was seen a few times. The V and J genes are TRBV10-3 and TRBJ1-5; D is possibly TRBD1 (5 bases). Germline V CDR1 and CDR2: ENHRY, SYGVKD. The CDR3 loop spans 15 amino acids. The germline V and J ends were trimmed by 5 bases and 1 base, with 12 bases remaining between them. The CDR3 here is CAISSGTSSNQPQHF. The CDR3, as DNA: TGTGCCATCAGTTCCGGGACTTCGAGCAATCAGCCCCAGCATTTT.

The J gene is TRBJ2-7, the V gene TRBV5-1; 9 bases are a match to TRBD1. Germline V gene data show CDR1 as SGHRS and CDR2 as YFSETQ. Trimming took 3 bases from V and 6 from J; bases not matched to a gene: 7. The CDR3 length is 14 residues. The CDR3 spells CASSSDRGTGEQYF. DNA of the CDR3: TGCGCCAGCAGCTCAGACAGGGGGACGGGCGAGCAGTACTTC.

This clone appeared a few times. Other DNA variants within this sample encode the same CDR3. J is TRBJ2-2 and V is TRBV10-2; 8 bases align to TRBD1. CDR1 is WSHSY and CDR2 is SAAADI in the germline V gene. With V trimmed by 6 bases and J by 7 bases, 10 bases remained unmatched. The length of the CDR3 is 15 residues. The CDR3 is CASRGTGGDYGELFF. CDR3 sequence (DNA): TGCGCCAGCAGGGGTACAGGGGGAGACTACGGGGAGCTGTTTTTT.

This clone was recorded only once. The rearrangement links TRBV3-1 (or the pseudogene TRBV3-2) to TRBJ2-7, with TRBD2 as a possible D gene (6 bases). This CDR3 contains 14 residues. With 4 bases removed from V and 4 bases from J, the gap between germline ends came to 14 bases. CDR1 and CDR2 from the germline V gene are LGHDT and YNNKEL (reference sequence). This chain's CDR3 is CASSPTGVVYEQYF. The CDR3, as DNA: TGTGCCAGCAGCCCGACGGGGGTGGTGTACGAGCAGTACTTC.

The gene calls are TRBV6-5 and TRBJ1-2; 8 bases are shared with TRBD1. With 6 bases clipped from V and 2 bases from J, the junction kept 8 bases outside the gene matches. The CDR3 is 15 amino acids. The V gene's germline CDR1 is MNHEY and CDR2 SVGAGI. CDR3 bases: TGTGCCAGCAGCGCCGACAGGGGAGGAAACTATGGCTACACCTTC. Amino acids: CASSADRGGNYGYTF.

This chain links TRBV12-5 with TRBJ2-2; TRBD2 might be the D (6 bases). The length of the CDR3 is 13 residues. Trimming removed 3 bases at V and 7 bases at J, with 9 bases between. Germline V gene lookup returns CDR1 LGHNT and CDR2 FRNRAP. In DNA, the CDR3 is TGTGCTAGTGGTTTTTGGGGAGGCGGGGAGCTGTTTTTT. Translated: CASGFWGGGELFF.

The V and J genes are TRBV5-1 and TRBJ2-7, with D uncertain. Germline CDR1 is SGHRS and CDR2 is YFSETQ. The CDR3 is 13 amino acids. Trimming pared 0 bases from V and 0 bases from J, leaving 4 bases between. CDR3 nucleotides: TGCGCCAGCAGCTTGGATCTCTCCTACGAGCAGTACTTC. It translates to CASSLDLSYEQYF.

The chain combines TRBV7-2 with TRBJ2-3; 7 positions agree with TRBD1. Germline-derived CDR1 and CDR2 are SGHTA and FQGNSA. Germline trimming cut 5 bases from V and 2 bases from J; bases unmatched to any gene: 10. This CDR3 region has 16 residues. CDR3 sequence: CASSPRTGYPTDTQYF. The CDR3 coding sequence is TGTGCCAGCAGCCCCCGGACAGGTTACCCCACAGATACGCAGTATTTT.

This rearrangement joins TRBV12-3 or TRBV12-4 to TRBJ2-1; 7 bases line up with TRBD1. V shed 5 bases, J shed 4 bases, and the junction held 2 bases outside the gene matches. CDR3 length: 13 amino acids. CDR3 bases: TGTGCCAGCAGTGGACAGGTTTACAATGAGCAGTTCTTC. Translation gives CASSGQVYNEQFF.

The V gene is TRBV9, the J gene TRBJ1-6; TRBD1 is a possible D gene (5 bases). Germline V CDR1 and CDR2: SGDLS, YYNGEE. The CDR3 runs to 13 residues. The V gene lost 7 bases and the J gene lost 5 bases, with 10 bases spanning the gap. CDR3 protein: CASAATDNSPLHF. The CDR3 coding sequence is TGTGCCAGCGCAGCGACAGATAATTCACCCCTCCACTTT.

V and J are TRBV30 and TRBJ1-6, with 11 bases aligning to TRBD1. V shed 3 bases and J 11 bases; nucleotides not matched to a gene: 15. Germline lookup yields CDR1 GTSNPN and CDR2 SVGIG (reference sequence). The CDR3 spans 17 residues. This chain's CDR3 is CAWSRLGQGAFWAPLHF. The CDR3 nucleotides read TGTGCCTGGAGCCGCTTAGGACAGGGGGCATTTTGGGCACCCCTCCACTTT.

The chain combines TRBV5-6 with TRBJ1-3, with D perhaps TRBD1 (5 bases). The V and J ends lost 2 bases and 3 bases respectively, with 15 bases between them. Germline assignment: CDR1 SGHDT and CDR2 YYEEEE. The CDR3 is made up of 16 amino acids. The CDR3 spells CASSFTTAFSGNTIYF. In DNA form, the CDR3 reads TGTGCCAGCAGCTTTACGACAGCGTTTAGTGGAAACACCATATATTTT.

This clone appeared many times. The chain couples TRBV3-1 (or the pseudogene TRBV3-2) to TRBJ1-6; D is ambiguous. V was cut by 5 bases and J by 9 bases, with 8 bases left in between. The germline V gene encodes CDR1 LGHDT and CDR2 YNNKEL (reference sequence). The CDR3 length is 12 residues. The CDR3 reads CASSFVASPLHF. The DNA of the CDR3 is TGTGCCAGCAGCTTCGTGGCTTCACCCCTCCACTTT.

This sequence joins TRBV15 and TRBJ2-2, with D tentatively TRBD2 (6 bases). The CDR3 is made up of 17 amino acids. Germline V CDR1 and CDR2: LNHNV, YYDKDF (reference sequence). V lost 0 bases to trimming and J lost 4 bases, with 15 bases between them. The CDR3 loop reads CATSRDNTGARTGELFF. The DNA of the CDR3 is TGTGCCACCAGCAGAGATAACACGGGAGCGCGCACCGGGGAGCTGTTTTTT. Drawing the rest from reference TRBV15 and TRBJ2-2, the complete variable domain is DAMVIQNPRYQVTQFGKPVTLSCSQTLNHNVMYWYQQKSSQAPKLLFHYYDKDFNNEADTPDNFQSRRPNTSFCFLDIRSPGLGDTAMYLCATSRDNTGARTGELFFGEGSRLTVL.

The chain couples TRBV6-4 to TRBJ2-1; perhaps TRBD2 as D (5 bases). Trimming removed 0 bases from V and 6 bases from J, with 15 bases in between. The CDR3 is 16 amino acids. Germline V gene data show CDR1 as MRHNA and CDR2 as SNTAGT. As DNA, the CDR3 is TGTGCCAGCAGTGACTCGGGAGCGCCCCGGAGCAATGAGCAGTTCTTC. This codes for CASSDSGAPRSNEQFF.

This chain uses TRBV4-2 with TRBJ1-2; TRBD1 aligns across 9 bases. With V trimmed by 0 bases and J by 4 bases, 9 bases remained unmatched. The CDR3 spans 17 residues. CDR1 LGHNA and CDR2 YNFKEQ come from the germline V gene. The CDR3 spells CASSQDMYRGRSYGYTF. CDR3 sequence (DNA): TGTGCCAGCAGCCAAGATATGTACAGGGGGCGGAGCTATGGCTACACCTTC.